These 32 T cell receptor beta chains share one sample of origin, sequenced in a study of T-cell memory formation after mild COVID-19. TCRdb analysed the 5' RACE reads with MiXCR anew, one entry per CDR3 protein. The sample has approximately 300,000 distinct CDR3 sequences; roughly a fifth are singletons. Sequencing was carried out using PBMCs or a T cell subset sorted from them (not recorded which). The source is a man aged 18 to 29 who had mild COVID-19 (a few samples of this study predate the infection). Cell type and time point are not known.

The chain joins TRBV11-2 to TRBJ2-1; TRBD2 matches 9 bases. This CDR3 has 15 residues. V shed 1 base and J 7 bases; nucleotides not matched to a gene: 5. Per germline, CDR1 SGHAT and CDR2 FQNNGV. CDR3 residues: CASSLGGGAVNEQFF. CDR3 DNA: TGTGCCAGCAGCTTAGGCGGGGGGGCCGTTAATGAGCAGTTCTTC.

This clonotype was seen a few times. This chain joins TRBV20-1 and TRBJ2-3; D is undetermined. This CDR3 region has 12 residues. V gave up 7 bases and J gave up 0 bases, with 8 bases separating them. From germline, CDR1 is DFQATT and CDR2 SNEGSKA (reference sequence). The CDR3 DNA is TGCAGTGTTGCGGTCAGCACAGATACGCAGTATTTT. Protein sequence: CSVAVSTDTQYF.

This clonotype was detected only a few times. The rearrangement links TRBV6-5 to TRBJ1-2; possible D gene TRBD1, 6 bases. CDR1 is MNHEY and CDR2 is SVGAGI in the germline V gene. V lost 4 bases to trimming and J lost 2 bases, with 20 bases between them. The length of the CDR3 is 17 residues. The CDR3: CASSSYPLQGSNYGYTF. The DNA of the CDR3 is TGTGCCAGCAGTTCCTACCCCTTACAGGGTTCAAACTATGGCTACACCTTC.

This clonotype was picked up a small number of times. The chain links TRBV4-3 to TRBJ1-5; D ambiguous. This CDR3 region has 16 residues. Germline V gene data show CDR1 as LGHNA and CDR2 as YSLEER. V was shortened by 1 base and J by 4 bases, with 14 bases between the two germline ends. The CDR3 region has the DNA TGCGCCAGCAGCCAAGCCGTAGGGAGCCCGAATCAGCCCCAGCATTTT. It codes for CASSQAVGSPNQPQHF.

The CDR3 region is CASSPYTGRGNTIYF. The CDR3 DNA is TGTGCCAGCAGCCCGTATACAGGGAGAGGAAACACCATATATTTT. This chain uses TRBV7-2 with TRBJ1-3; D perhaps matches TRBD1 (6 bases). Germline loops: CDR1 SGHTA, CDR2 FQGNSA. CDR3 length equals 15 residues. Deletions cut 5 bases from V and 4 bases from J, with 15 bases between.

This clonotype was counted between two and nine times. V gene TRBV24-1 combines with J gene TRBJ2-2, with TRBD1 identical over 8 bases. The CDR3 loop spans 15 amino acids. Germline trimming cut 2 bases from V and 6 bases from J; bases unmatched to any gene: 4. CDR1 is KGHDR and CDR2 is SFDVKD in the germline V gene. The DNA for the CDR3 is TGTGCCACCAGTGATTCGCAGGGGGCTGCCGGGGAGCTGTTTTTT. Its translation is CATSDSQGAAGELFF.

This chain connects TRBV6-1 to TRBJ1-3, with 10 positions matching TRBD1. The germline CDR1 and CDR2 sequences are MNHNS and SASEGT. The ends lost 5 bases at V and 8 bases at J; junction bases unmatched: 3. The CDR3 contains 13 residues. The CDR3 DNA reads as TGTGCCAGCAGTTGGACAGGGGGATACACCATATATTTT. It codes for CASSWTGGYTIYF.

This clonotype has just a few counts. V usage is TRBV25-1 and J usage is TRBJ2-6, with unresolved D. Trimming took 2 bases from V and 5 from J, leaving 13 bases between them. Germline CDR1 and CDR2: MGHDK and SYGVNS. The CDR3 extends over 16 amino acids. The CDR3 coding sequence is TGTGCCAGCAGTGAAGCGAGCCAACTCTGGGCCAACGTCCTGACTTTC. Its protein is CASSEASQLWANVLTF.

The V gene is TRBV10-3, the J gene TRBJ2-3; no clear D. CDR1 ENHRY and CDR2 SYGVKD come from the germline V gene. The V end was cut by 2 bases, the J end by 4 bases, with 4 bases between. The length of the CDR3 is 12 residues. CDR3: CAISEAADTQYF. CDR3 coding DNA: TGTGCCATCAGTGAGGCGGCAGATACGCAGTATTTT.

J is TRBJ1-3 and V is TRBV20-1, with 8 bases fitting TRBD1. The CDR3 totals 15 residues. Per the germline V gene, CDR1 is DFQATT and CDR2 is SNEGSKA (reference sequence). V was pared by 2 bases and J by 2 bases, with 5 bases of the junction left unmatched. DNA of the CDR3: TGCAGTGCTAGACAGGGGGCAAGGGCTGGAAACACCATATATTTT. As protein: CSARQGARAGNTIYF.

This clonotype occurred a few times. This chain links TRBV7-6 with TRBJ2-1; TRBD2 agrees at 15 bases. Germline V gene lookup returns CDR1 SGHVS and CDR2 FNYEAQ. This CDR3 is 17 amino acids long. Trimming removed 4 bases from V and 7 bases from J; junction bases left unmatched: 8. CDR3 sequence (DNA): TGTGCCAGCAGCTGGGGACTAGCGGGGGGCCCTACGAATGAGCAGTTCTTC. Translated: CASSWGLAGGPTNEQFF.

This clonotype was seen a single time. This sequence joins TRBV28 and TRBJ1-1; 8 nucleotides align to TRBD1. The CDR3 totals 14 residues. Germline assignment: CDR1 MDHEN and CDR2 SYDVKM. The ends lost 6 bases at V and 7 bases at J; junction bases unmatched: 10. The CDR3: CASSPNRGWNEAFF. DNA for the CDR3: TGTGCCAGCAGCCCTAACAGGGGGTGGAATGAAGCTTTCTTT.

CDR3 coding DNA: TGCGCCAGCAGCTTTGGAGCCGGGACTACTCTCGATACGCAGTATTTT. It translates to CASSFGAGTTLDTQYF. The genes are TRBV5-1 and TRBJ2-3; 7 bases fit TRBD2. CDR3 size: 16 residues. Looked up from germline, CDR1 is SGHRS and CDR2 is YFSETQ. The J segment lost 6 bases and the V segment lost 2 bases, leaving 12 bases of the junction unmatched.

This clonotype was seen only a few times. The V call is TRBV5-1, the J call TRBJ1-3; no definite D call. V shed 3 bases and J shed 2 bases, with 15 bases lying between them. CDR3 length: 16 amino acids. Germline-derived CDR1 and CDR2 are SGHRS and YFSETQ. The CDR3 DNA sequence: TGCGCCAGCAGCTATGATATCCGGGTGGCTGGAAACACCATATATTTT. It specifies CASSYDIRVAGNTIYF. Using reference TRBV5-1 and TRBJ1-3 for the parts outside the CDR3, the full variable domain is KAGVTQTPRYLIKTRGQQVTLSCSPISGHRSVSWYQQTPGQGLQFLFEYFSETQRNKGNFPGRFSGRQFSNSRSEMNVSTLELGDSALYLCASSYDIRVAGNTIYFGEGSWLTVV.

The chain is built from TRBV6-2 or TRBV6-3 and TRBJ2-2; no clear D. The V gene lost 5 bases and the J gene lost 0 bases, with 13 bases spanning the gap. This CDR3 comprises 16 residues. Germline-derived CDR1 and CDR2 are MNHEY and SVGEGT. The CDR3 here is CASSAFWAANTGELFF. CDR3 bases: TGTGCCAGCAGTGCCTTTTGGGCAGCGAACACCGGGGAGCTGTTTTTT.

J is TRBJ2-3 and V is TRBV2, with 8 bases matching TRBD1. The germline gives CDR1 SNHLY, CDR2 FYNNEI. The CDR3 length is 14 residues. The V gene end was trimmed by 5 bases and the J gene end by 5 bases; junction bases not matched to a gene: 6. CDR3 DNA sequence: TGTGCCAGCAGTAGACAGGGGTCGGGAGATACGCAGTATTTT. Its translation: CASSRQGSGDTQYF.

The rearrangement links TRBV7-9 to TRBJ2-3, with a tentative D call TRBD1 (6 bases). Germline CDR1 SEHNR, CDR2 FQNEAQ (reference sequence). The V gene lost 1 base and the J gene lost 5 bases, with 10 bases spanning the gap. The CDR3 runs to 14 residues. Here the CDR3 reads CASSLDRAIDTQYF. DNA of the CDR3: TGTGCCAGCAGCTTAGACAGGGCCATAGATACGCAGTATTTT.

This clonotype was seen more than once but under ten times. The chain has TRBV6-2 or TRBV6-3 and TRBJ1-1; maybe TRBD1 (6 bases). CDR3 length equals 12 residues. Germline CDR1 MNHEY, CDR2 SVGEGT. As DNA, the CDR3 is TGTGGGACCCGGGGGGCATACACTGAAGCTTTCTTT. The encoded protein is CGTRGAYTEAFF.

This clonotype has more than one count but fewer than ten. The gene calls are TRBV7-9 and TRBJ2-5, with D tentatively TRBD2 (6 bases). This CDR3 contains 15 residues. V gave up 3 bases and J gave up 2 bases, with 13 bases separating them. Germline V gene sequence: CDR1 SEHNR, CDR2 FQNEAQ (reference sequence). The CDR3 coding sequence is TGTGCCAGCAGCTTCCGGTTAGGGACTCAAGAGACCCAGTACTTC. Protein: CASSFRLGTQETQYF.

In its sample, this clonotype was seen a few times. This chain joins TRBV6-5 and TRBJ2-2; the D gene is possibly TRBD1 (5 bases). The CDR3 sequence is 14 residues long. CDR1 is MNHEY and CDR2 is SVGAGI in the germline V gene. The V end lost 6 bases, the J end lost 1 base, and 9 bases lay between the germline ends. This CDR3 is CASSYQGNTGELFF. As DNA, the CDR3 is TGTGCCAGCAGCTACCAGGGGAACACCGGGGAGCTGTTTTTT.

The chain combines TRBV10-3 with TRBJ2-5; no firm D call. V shed 2 bases and J shed 3 bases, with 7 bases lying between them. Per the germline V gene, CDR1 is ENHRY and CDR2 is SYGVKD. The CDR3 sequence is 13 residues long. DNA for the CDR3: TGTGCCATCAGTGAGAGGCGAGAAGAGACCCAGTACTTC. Residues: CAISERREETQYF.

The rearrangement links TRBV7-9 to TRBJ2-7, with 7 bases matching TRBD1. The germline V gene has CDR1 SEHNR and CDR2 FQNEAQ (reference sequence). The CDR3 consists of 14 residues. V gave up 5 bases and J gave up 4 bases; unmatched junction bases: 8. CDR3 sequence reads: CASSMDRFEYEQYV. The CDR3 DNA is TGTGCCAGCAGCATGGACAGGTTTGAGTACGAGCAGTACGTC.

The V gene is TRBV11-2, the J gene TRBJ2-5, with no clear D. CDR1 is SGHAT, CDR2 FQNNGV, per germline. This CDR3 has 14 residues. Trimming left V 2 bases short and J 0 bases short, with 7 bases between. The CDR3 loop is CASSLTTYQETQYF. The CDR3 nucleotides are TGTGCCAGCAGCTTAACTACGTACCAAGAGACCCAGTACTTC. The complete variable domain, with remaining parts taken from reference TRBV11-2 and TRBJ2-5, reads EAGVAQSPRYKIIEKRQSVAFWCNPISGHATLYWYQQILGQGPKLLIQFQNNGVVDDSQLPKDRFSAERLKGVDSTLKIQPAKLEDSAVYLCASSLTTYQETQYFGPGTRLLVL.

The V gene is TRBV29-1, the J gene TRBJ2-2; D is possibly TRBD1 (6 bases). Per the germline V gene, CDR1 is SQVTM and CDR2 is ANQGSEA. CDR3 length: 13 amino acids. With 6 bases removed from V and 6 bases from J, the gap between germline ends came to 14 bases. The CDR3 DNA is TGCAGCGTGCTATTACACAGGGCCGGGGAGCTGTTTTTT. Its translation: CSVLLHRAGELFF.

The chain has TRBV5-1 and TRBJ2-7, with D possibly matching TRBD1 (5 bases). The V end lost 0 bases, the J end lost 3 bases, and 7 bases lay between the germline ends. Germline lookup yields CDR1 SGHRS and CDR2 YFSETQ. CDR3 length equals 13 residues. CDR3 in DNA: TGCGCCAGCAGCTTGGGACAGCTCTACGAGCAGTACTTC. Translated, it gives CASSLGQLYEQYF.

This clonotype has more than one count but fewer than ten. The rearrangement links TRBV7-8 to TRBJ1-4, with D hard to call. This CDR3 contains 16 residues. Trimming pared 1 base from V and 0 bases from J, leaving 9 bases between. Germline CDR1 SGHVS, CDR2 FQNEAQ. The CDR3 DNA sequence: TGTGCCAGCAGCTTAGATCCACCCGCAACTAATGAAAAACTGTTTTTT. It yields the protein CASSLDPPATNEKLFF.

This clonotype was seen a few times. This rearrangement joins TRBV5-5 to TRBJ1-5; D unresolved. The CDR3 consists of 14 residues. Germline lookup yields CDR1 SGHKS and CDR2 YYEKEE (reference sequence). The V and J ends lost 0 bases and 6 bases respectively, with 10 bases between them. The CDR3 loop is CASSLGLTAQPQHF. The CDR3 region has the DNA TGTGCCAGCAGCTTGGGCCTGACTGCTCAGCCCCAGCATTTT.

The chain uses TRBV4-1 and TRBJ1-5, with 8 positions matching TRBD1. From germline, CDR1 is MGHRA and CDR2 YSYEKL. CDR3 length: 18 residues. Losses at the gene ends were 0 bases for V and 0 bases for J; bases not matched to a gene: 7. The CDR3 reads CASSQDPGGGYSNQPQHF. The CDR3 DNA is TGCGCCAGCAGCCAAGATCCAGGGGGCGGGTATAGCAATCAGCCCCAGCATTTT.

This clonotype was seen a handful of times. The V call is TRBV2, the J call TRBJ1-2, with D possibly being TRBD1 (5 bases). Trimming shortened V by 1 base and J by 4 bases, and 7 bases separated the two germline ends. This CDR3 spans 13 amino acids. Germline CDR1 and CDR2: SNHLY and FYNNEI. This CDR3 reads CASSEGQFYGYTF. The CDR3 DNA is TGTGCCAGCAGTGAAGGACAGTTCTATGGCTACACCTTC.

The chain joins TRBV20-1 to TRBJ2-7; maybe TRBD1 (6 bases). The CDR3 contains 12 residues. V lost 6 bases and J lost 2, with 11 bases in between. The germline V gene has CDR1 DFQATT and CDR2 SNEGSKA (reference sequence). Here the CDR3 reads CSATDRTYEQYF. In DNA form, the CDR3 reads TGCAGTGCAACCGACAGGACCTACGAGCAGTACTTC.

This chain joins TRBV4-1 and TRBJ2-1, with 9 bases fitting TRBD1. This CDR3 spans 15 amino acids. The V segment lost 5 bases and the J segment 8 bases; nucleotides outside the gene matches: 10. In germline, CDR1 is MGHRA, CDR2 YSYEKL. The CDR3 is CASSVRDREEDEQFF. The DNA of the CDR3 is TGCGCCAGCAGCGTCCGGGACAGGGAAGAGGATGAGCAGTTCTTC.

There are a few counts of this clonotype. The J gene is TRBJ1-2, the V gene TRBV25-1, with a possible D match to TRBD1 (6 bases). V was clipped by 1 base and J by 4 bases, with 16 bases between them. CDR3 length equals 16 residues. Germline V lookup: CDR1 MGHDK, CDR2 SYGVNS. CDR3 in amino acids: CASSELGSRDTYGYTF. In DNA form, the CDR3 reads TGTGCCAGCAGTGAATTAGGGTCCCGGGACACCTATGGCTACACCTTC.